This is a list of T cell receptor beta chains from one sample in a study of cytomegalovirus exposure and HLA in healthy donors. The assay was immunoSEQ multiplex PCR, and TCRdb's table has in-frame clones only and misses some. The top ten clones hold over 12% of a sample with around 160,000 clones, over 60% of them seen once. Sequencing was done on a sample of PBMCs. Source of these receptors: a man between 45 and 60 years old in good health and CMV-seropositive. The conserved cysteine and the conserved F or W are not part of the CDR3 here. The order of the fields is V gene, J gene, CDR3 length, CDR3 protein.

TRBV5-1	TRBJ2-3	14	ASSPRQGWSTDTQY
TRBV2	TRBJ1-5	14	ASSGGAYSRVQPQH
TRBV25-1	TRBJ1-1	12	ASSTGTARTEAF
TRBV18	TRBJ2-6	17	ASSPGYGTGSSGANVLT
TRBV19	TRBJ1-6	12	ASSGRREHSPLH
TRBV27	TRBJ2-2	11	ASRLADTGELF
TRBV7-2	.	12	ASSLAGGHYEQY
TRBV30	TRBJ2-1	12	AWSVIVFSNEQF
TRBV19	TRBJ2-3	11	ASSFTGMHTQY
TRBV5-5	.	14	ASSFMRTGSSYEQY
TRBV29-1	TRBJ2-1	11	SVEGRFYNEQF
TRBV18	TRBJ1-6	15	ASSLGQTPVYNSPLH
TRBV7-2	TRBJ2-3	11	ASMQGVTDTQY
TRBV7-2	TRBJ1-3	12	ASSLGPSGNTIY
TRBV7-9	TRBJ1-4	14	SSSLAGGRGPEKLF
TRBV2	TRBJ1-3	12	ASMTGGSGNTIY
TRBV28	TRBJ2-1	11	ASSFPTTGGKF
TRBV5-4	TRBJ1-4	16	ASSLAGTGGVGDEKLF
TRBV19	TRBJ2-2	10	ALRGYSGELF
TRBV5-4	TRBJ2-3	12	ASSLRGGTDTQY
TRBV4-2	TRBJ1-2	13	ASSQDLTGWFGYT
TRBV6-5	TRBJ1-1	13	ASSLVGGPLIEVF
TRBV19	TRBJ2-2	13	ASKGRGGNTGELF
TRBV5-6	.	12	ASSLGTGGGEQY
TRBV25-1	TRBJ1-6	14	ASSEPGTGSTSPLH
TRBV6-5	TRBJ1-2	11	ASSYEGVYGYT
TRBV4-1	TRBJ1-2	14	ASSQGPAGAGYGYT
TRBV15	TRBJ2-1	14	ATSRPGQGASNEQF
TRBV6-5	TRBJ2-1	13	ASSFSGTGYNEQF
TRBV7-2	TRBJ2-5	11	ASRAGIQETQY
TRBV6-5	TRBJ1-1	11	ASSSSQGLGAF
TRBV7-2	TRBJ2-5	14	ASSLRWDRLQETQY
TRBV19	TRBJ2-3	11	ATTGQGTDTQY
TRBV29-1	TRBJ2-7	12	SVAGVSSSYEQY
TRBV2	TRBJ1-2	13	ASSERRQVTYGYT
TRBV6-1	TRBJ2-3	13	ASSATGAITDTQY
TRBV10-3	TRBJ2-2	9	AISDTGELF
TRBV5-4	TRBJ2-2	13	ASSGQVSNTGELF
TRBV30	TRBJ2-7	11	AWSGTTAYEQY
TRBV19	TRBJ1-2	13	ASSTQKQGRDGYT
TRBV19	TRBJ1-5	13	ASGGGGQRYQPQH
TRBV7-2	TRBJ1-2	12	ASSQRAGEYGYT
TRBV7-9	TRBJ1-1	14	ASSSSPWTGKTEAF
TRBV18	TRBJ2-4	13	ASSPSTGRKNIQY
TRBV7-7	TRBJ2-1	12	ASSPGQGADEQF
TRBV2	TRBJ2-2	12	ASSEGGSTGELF
TRBV6-1	TRBJ1-4	11	ASTEGGGEKLF
TRBV7-7	TRBJ2-2	12	ASSSTGRTGELF
TRBV5-4	TRBJ2-7	10	ASSFPGYEQY
TRBV7-9	TRBJ1-6	12	ASSRDSRNSPLH
TRBV7-2	TRBJ2-2	13	ASSLYGTNTGELF
TRBV10-3	TRBJ1-1	12	AIRWTGRNTEAF
TRBV7-2	TRBJ1-5	15	ASSLGGRTGRGQPQH
TRBV5-6	TRBJ1-2	12	ASSRGTGDNGYT
TRBV10-1	TRBJ1-5	11	AIYRGFFQPQH
TRBV15	TRBJ1-4	13	ATSRQGAGNEKLF
TRBV19	TRBJ1-1	13	ASSLDPRMNTEAF